What follows are 11 T cell receptor beta chains derived from one specimen sequenced in a study of OX40 agonist ivuxolimab in advanced cancers. Only in-frame clones appear in the TCRdb table, and some are missing; sequencing was by immunoSEQ multiplex PCR. The sample holds more than 30,000 clones; roughly 90% are singletons and the top ten take roughly 29%. The sample in question was CD4+ or CD8+ T cells sorted from blood, obtained in a trial of the OX40 agonist ivuxolimab. These receptors were collected from an adult with an advanced solid tumor such as melanoma, head and neck, liver or kidney cancer.

This clone came up once. The rearrangement uses TRBV9 and TRBJ2-3; D gene unclear. CDR3 length: 11 residues. V gave up 0 bases and J gave up 8 bases, with 4 bases separating them. Germline V gives CDR1 SGDLS, CDR2 YYNGEE. The CDR3 reads CASSVGSTQYF. The CDR3 bases are TGTGCCAGCAGCGTAGGCAGTACGCAGTATTTT. Full variable domain (rest looked up from reference TRBV9 and TRBJ2-3): DSGVTQTPKHLITATGQRVTLRCSPRSGDLSVYWYQQSLDQGLQFLIQYYNGEERAKGNILERFSAQQFPDLHSELNLSSLELGDSALYFCASSVGSTQYFGPGTRLTVL.

V and J are TRBV5-4 and TRBJ2-3; 8 positions match TRBD2. Germline V gene data show CDR1 as SGHNT and CDR2 as YYREEE (reference sequence). V lost 5 bases and J lost 3; bases outside the gene matches: 11. The CDR3 consists of 16 residues. CDR3 nucleotides: TGTGCCAGCAGGGGGGAGCGGGGGATCACGACAGATACGCAGTATTTT. Encoded protein: CASRGERGITTDTQYF. Full variable domain (remainder filled in from reference TRBV5-4 and TRBJ2-3): ETGVTQSPTHLIKTRGQQVTLRCSSQSGHNTVSWYQQALGQGPQFIFQYYREEENGRGNFPPRFSGLQFPNYSSELNVNALELDDSALYLCASRGERGITTDTQYFGPGTRLTVL.

The chain combines TRBV5-1 with TRBJ2-1, with D maybe TRBD2 (5 bases). Trimming shortened V by 2 bases and J by 8 bases, and 8 bases separated the two germline ends. The CDR3 sequence is 12 residues long. CDR1 and CDR2 (germline): SGHRS, YFSETQ. The CDR3 DNA is TGCGCCAGCAGCTTACTAGAACATGAGCAGTTCTTC. It encodes CASSLLEHEQFF.

The chain has TRBV28 and TRBJ1-4; D is perhaps TRBD1 (6 bases). The CDR3 contains 15 residues. Per the germline V gene, CDR1 is MDHEN and CDR2 is SYDVKM. V dropped 6 bases and J dropped 5 bases, with 16 bases sitting between them. In DNA form, the CDR3 reads TGTGCCAGCAGATTAGAGAGGGGGACGAATGAAAAACTGTTTTTT. Translating it yields CASRLERGTNEKLFF.

This chain joins TRBV7-9 and TRBJ2-7, with TRBD2 identical over 7 bases. The CDR3 has 13 residues. V lost 10 bases and J lost 3; bases outside the gene matches: 9. Germline V lookup: CDR1 SEHNR, CDR2 FQNEAQ (reference sequence). CDR3 coding DNA: TGTGCCACCCACGGGTTAGCGGGCTACGAGCAGTACTTC. It codes for CATHGLAGYEQYF.

The chain has TRBV4-1 and TRBJ2-7, with 13 nucleotides matching TRBD2. This CDR3 spans 15 amino acids. J lost 5 bases, V lost 1 base, and 2 bases had no gene match. From germline, CDR1 is MGHRA and CDR2 YSYEKL. CDR3: CASSQVTSGRDEQYF. The CDR3 bases are TGCGCCAGCAGCCAAGTCACTAGCGGGAGGGACGAGCAGTACTTC.

This clone came up once. The V gene is TRBV6-1, the J gene TRBJ2-1; TRBD2 agrees at 10 bases. Losses at the gene ends were 0 bases for V and 7 bases for J; bases not matched to a gene: 12. Germline V gene lookup returns CDR1 MNHNS and CDR2 SASEGT. The CDR3 totals 18 residues. Written as DNA, the CDR3 is TGTGCCAGCAGTGAAGCTCTTGGGGCTAGCGGGAGACTTAATGAGCAGTTCTTC. This translates into CASSEALGASGRLNEQFF.

The chain has TRBV7-9 and TRBJ1-2, with 7 bases that match TRBD1. With V trimmed by 4 bases and J by 6 bases, 2 bases remained unmatched. The CDR3 has 12 residues. In germline, CDR1 is SEHNR, CDR2 FQNEAQ (reference sequence). The CDR3 loop reads CASSSQGNGYTF. The CDR3 DNA reads TGTGCCAGCAGCTCACAGGGGAATGGCTACACCTTC. Full variable domain (remainder filled in from reference TRBV7-9 and TRBJ1-2): DTGVSQNPRHKITKRGQNVTFRCDPISEHNRLYWYRQTLGQGPEFLTYFQNEAQLEKSRLLSDRFSAERPKGSFSTLEIQRTEQGDSAMYLCASSSQGNGYTFGSGTRLTVV.

The genes are TRBV19 and TRBJ2-5; D unresolved. Germline lookup yields CDR1 LNHDA and CDR2 SQIVND (reference sequence). This CDR3 is 14 amino acids long. Trimming pared 3 bases from V and 0 bases from J, leaving 8 bases between. The CDR3 is CASSIGRDQETQYF. CDR3 DNA sequence: TGTGCCAGTAGTATTGGGCGCGACCAAGAGACCCAGTACTTC.

The chain couples TRBV6-5 to TRBJ2-7; 8 nucleotides match TRBD2. The CDR3 is 14 residues long. Germline assignment: CDR1 MNHEY and CDR2 SVGAGI. Losses at the gene ends were 2 bases for V and 0 bases for J; bases not matched to a gene: 0. CDR3 DNA: TGTGCCAGCAGTTACACTAGCGGCTCCTACGAGCAGTACTTC. This sequence encodes CASSYTSGSYEQYF.

V is TRBV10-2 and J is TRBJ1-5, with 7 bases that match TRBD1. The germline gives CDR1 WSHSY, CDR2 SAAADI. V shed 5 bases and J 0 bases; nucleotides not matched to a gene: 7. The CDR3 runs 16 residues. CDR3 amino acids: CASSNAGTDSNQPQHF. For the CDR3, the DNA is TGCGCCAGCAGTAACGCCGGGACAGATAGCAATCAGCCCCAGCATTTT.